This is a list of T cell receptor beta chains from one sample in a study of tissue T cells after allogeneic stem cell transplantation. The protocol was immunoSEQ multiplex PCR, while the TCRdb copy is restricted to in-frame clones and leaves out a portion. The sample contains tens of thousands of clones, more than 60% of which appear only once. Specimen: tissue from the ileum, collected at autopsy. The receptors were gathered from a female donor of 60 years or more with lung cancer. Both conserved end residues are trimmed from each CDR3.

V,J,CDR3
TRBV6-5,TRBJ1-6,ASRRDGVRNSPLH
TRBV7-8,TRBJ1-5,ASSLDAWGTDSNQPQH
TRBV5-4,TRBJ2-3,ASSLARGDFTDTQY
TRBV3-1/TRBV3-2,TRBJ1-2,ASSQVFSSAYGYT
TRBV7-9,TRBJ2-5,ASSLVNDGETQY
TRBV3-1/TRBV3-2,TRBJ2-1,ASSQVLAGNNEQF
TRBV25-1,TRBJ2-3,ASSEFAFSDPSPDTQY
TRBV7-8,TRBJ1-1,ASSQRSRAEAF
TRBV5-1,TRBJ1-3,ASSLASLPGNTIY
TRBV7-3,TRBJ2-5,ASSPNRQPQETQY
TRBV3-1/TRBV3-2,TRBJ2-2,ASSHGGIGELF
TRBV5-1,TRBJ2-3,ASSLGTSRVADTQY
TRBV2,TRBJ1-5,ASCGEAVWQPQH